The rows below give T cell receptor beta chains drawn from one sample of a study of vaccination effects on CD4 cells after COVID-19. These receptors are not linked to any known antigen. The data were produced by immunoSEQ multiplex PCR, yet TCRdb's version contains in-frame clones alone and is incomplete. The sample carries around 49,000 clones, 65% to 80% recorded once. The sample consisted of CD4+ T cells from PBMCs cultured without peptide, taken after COVID-19 vaccination. The receptor set was obtained from a human donor who received a COVID-19 vaccine. Both conserved end residues are part of each CDR3. The D gene is left open where the match is weak. The size of a clone is reported for some rows only, either as once, few or many, or as a class for expanded clones.

size	V	J	D	CDR3
NA	TRBV5-6	TRBJ2-2	NA	CASSLTRAGELFF
NA	TRBV2	TRBJ2-3	TRBD2	CASSETLGGRDTQYF
NA	TRBV10-3	TRBJ2-3	TRBD2	CAISESYPTSGGTDTQYF
once	TRBV10-1	TRBJ2-2	NA	CASSERVGLTGMGELFF
NA	TRBV11-2	TRBJ2-2	TRBD1	CASSLRTGGPNTGELFF
NA	TRBV6-1	TRBJ2-3	TRBD2	CASSEGSGGGTDTQYF
NA	TRBV3-1/TRBV3-2	TRBJ1-1	NA	CASSQLQQNTEAFF
once	TRBV3-1/TRBV3-2	TRBJ1-1	NA	CASSQGQILPKAFF
few	TRBV5-1	TRBJ2-7	NA	CASSNSYGDFDEQYF
few	TRBV5-1	TRBJ1-1	TRBD1	CASSSRQGLYTEAFF
NA	TRBV6-4	TRBJ2-2	TRBD2	CASSPSGGSYTGELFF
NA	TRBV12-5	TRBJ1-1	NA	CASGFENTEAFF
NA	TRBV7-9	TRBJ2-3	NA	CASSLAVGTSTDTQYF
few	TRBV5-1	TRBJ2-7	TRBD1	CASSTRGSDGQGDNRFYEQYF
NA	TRBV2	TRBJ1-1	TRBD1	CASSGQGLGTEAFF
once	TRBV27	TRBJ2-1	NA	CASSLFGVPYNEQFF
NA	TRBV7-2	TRBJ2-7	TRBD2	CAEGGGSASYEQYF
NA	TRBV6-5	TRBJ2-7	NA	CASSYSAGSYEQYF
NA	TRBV12-3/TRBV12-4	TRBJ2-3	NA	CASSFSHADTQYF
NA	TRBV3-1/TRBV3-2	TRBJ2-7	NA	CASSQWRQRADEQYF
once	TRBV12-2	TRBJ2-5	NA	CASRGGREETQYF
once	TRBV3-1/TRBV3-2	TRBJ2-5	NA	CASSQNGANWETQYF
NA	TRBV3-1/TRBV3-2	TRBJ1-5	NA	CASSQAFNQPQHF
NA	TRBV6-5	TRBJ1-2	TRBD1	CASSSGTGRLSDTF
NA	TRBV28	TRBJ1-2	NA	CASSLTANYGYTF
NA	TRBV27	TRBJ1-2	NA	CASSLLGLGDYGYTF
NA	TRBV20-1	TRBJ2-2	TRBD2	CSASKRGKANTGELFF
NA	TRBV13	TRBJ2-1	TRBD2	CASSLTVGTSAYNEQFF
NA	TRBV3-1/TRBV3-2	TRBJ1-6	NA	CASSQISPGPRPLHF
NA	TRBV4-2	TRBJ1-1	NA	CASSQELQNTEAFF
NA	TRBV10-1	TRBJ2-3	TRBD2	CASTPGLVTDTQYF
NA	TRBV3-1/TRBV3-2	TRBJ2-3	NA	CASSSLGHGSTDTQYF
medium-sized	TRBV10-3	TRBJ1-4	NA	CAISESSEKLFF
NA	TRBV7-2	TRBJ1-2	NA	CASSSPQNSYGYTF